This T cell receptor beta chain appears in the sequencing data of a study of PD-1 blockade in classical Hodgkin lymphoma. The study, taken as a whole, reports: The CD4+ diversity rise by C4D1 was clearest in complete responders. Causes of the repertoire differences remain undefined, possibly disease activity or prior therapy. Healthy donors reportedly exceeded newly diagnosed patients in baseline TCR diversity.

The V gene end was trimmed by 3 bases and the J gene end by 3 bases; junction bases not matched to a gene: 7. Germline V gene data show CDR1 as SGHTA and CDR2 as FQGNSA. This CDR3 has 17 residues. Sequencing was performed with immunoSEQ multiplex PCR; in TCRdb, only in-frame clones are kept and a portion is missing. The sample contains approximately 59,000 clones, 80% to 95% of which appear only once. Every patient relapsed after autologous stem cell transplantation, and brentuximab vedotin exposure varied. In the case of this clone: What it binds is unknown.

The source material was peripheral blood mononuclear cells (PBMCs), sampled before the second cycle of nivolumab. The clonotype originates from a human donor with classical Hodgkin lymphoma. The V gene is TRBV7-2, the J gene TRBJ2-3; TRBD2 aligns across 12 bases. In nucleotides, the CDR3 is TGTGCCAGCAGCTTCCTAGCGGGAGGGGTGGGGACAGATACGCAGTATTTT. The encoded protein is CASSFLAGGVGTDTQYF.